The next 26 T cell receptor beta chains were all read from a single sample in a study of blood T cell repertoires in COVID-19. This table comes from immunoSEQ multiplex PCR, and its TCRdb copy is limited to in-frame clones, with some not included. Altogether about 130,000 clones are present, approximately 74% being singletons, with the ten largest covering approximately 6%. Specimen: peripheral blood. The receptors here all came from an elderly man with COVID-19, enrolled during active disease.

The J gene is TRBJ2-5, the V gene TRBV19; D is unclear. The V gene's germline CDR1 is LNHDA and CDR2 SQIVND (reference sequence). V dropped 4 bases and J dropped 1 base, with 7 bases sitting between them. The CDR3 spans 13 residues. CDR3 nucleotides: TGTGCCAGTAGTAAAAACGGCCAAGAGACCCAGTACTTC. Amino acid sequence: CASSKNGQETQYF.

V gene TRBV28 combines with J gene TRBJ1-1; D perhaps matches TRBD1 (5 bases). V was shortened by 3 bases and J by 0 bases, with 8 bases between the two germline ends. This CDR3 contains 14 residues. Germline V gives CDR1 MDHEN, CDR2 SYDVKM. CDR3 in amino acids: CASSFMTVNTEAFF. The CDR3 region has the DNA TGTGCCAGCAGTTTTATGACAGTGAACACTGAAGCTTTCTTT.

The chain uses TRBV9 and TRBJ2-3; D is possibly TRBD2 (6 bases). Per germline, CDR1 SGDLS and CDR2 YYNGEE. V gave up 0 bases and J gave up 4 bases, with 15 bases separating them. This CDR3 spans 16 amino acids. The CDR3 DNA reads as TGTGCCAGCAGCGTAGATTTGTTGGGCGGGGCAGATACGCAGTATTTT. Translated, it gives CASSVDLLGGADTQYF.

V gene TRBV18 combines with J gene TRBJ2-5; 8 bases align to TRBD2. The V gene's germline CDR1 is KGHSH and CDR2 LQKENI. This CDR3 has 12 amino acids. The J segment lost 4 bases and the V segment lost 9 bases, leaving 4 bases of the junction unmatched. The DNA of the CDR3 is TGTGCCAGTGGAAGCGGGAGAGAGACCCAGTACTTC. It codes for CASGSGRETQYF.

The gene calls are TRBV11-2 and TRBJ2-7; maybe TRBD2 (5 bases). Trimming pared 2 bases from V and 3 bases from J, leaving 26 bases between. Per the germline V gene, CDR1 is SGHAT and CDR2 is FQNNGV. The CDR3 length is 19 residues. The CDR3 nucleotides are TGTGCCAGCAGCTTAACTTTCGCCACCGGAACTAGAATTTTCTACGAGCAGTACTTC. Protein sequence: CASSLTFATGTRIFYEQYF.

V usage is TRBV7-2 and J usage is TRBJ2-3, with TRBD1 matching over 12 bases. V shed 5 bases, J shed 5 bases, and the junction held 5 bases outside the gene matches. Germline V gene sequence: CDR1 SGHTA, CDR2 FQGNSA. The length of the CDR3 is 15 residues. CDR3 sequence reads: CASSPGTGGLDTQYF. CDR3 bases: TGTGCCAGCAGCCCCGGGACAGGGGGCTTAGATACGCAGTATTTT. Variable domain in full (rest from reference TRBV7-2 and TRBJ2-3): GAGVSQSPSNKVTEKGKDVELRCDPISGHTALYWYRQSLGQGLEFLIYFQGNSAPDKSGLPSDRFSAERTGGSVSTLTIQRTQQEDSAVYLCASSPGTGGLDTQYFGPGTRLTVL.

The chain has TRBV27 and TRBJ1-2; 8 bases are a match to TRBD1. This CDR3 has 12 amino acids. Germline CDR1 is MNHEY and CDR2 is SMNVEV (reference sequence). The junction had 1 base not matched to a gene; V was cut back by 6 bases and J by 4 bases. The CDR3 DNA follows: TGTGCCAGCAGCGGGACAGGCTATGGCTACACCTTC. It is translated as CASSGTGYGYTF.

This clone was seen once. The V and J genes are TRBV7-3 and TRBJ2-3; 13 bases agree with TRBD2. With 4 bases clipped from V and 1 base from J, the junction kept 8 bases outside the gene matches. The CDR3 spans 18 residues. Germline CDR1 reads SGHTA; CDR2 reads FQGTGA. This chain's CDR3 is CASSSSGTSGTRTDTQYF. CDR3 DNA sequence: TGTGCCAGCAGCTCATCCGGGACTAGCGGGACTCGCACAGATACGCAGTATTTT.

The chain is built from TRBV9 and TRBJ2-1, with TRBD2 identical over 10 bases. From germline, CDR1 is SGDLS and CDR2 YYNGEE. This CDR3 has 15 residues. The J segment lost 8 bases and the V segment lost 0 bases, leaving 5 bases of the junction unmatched. Written as DNA, the CDR3 is TGTGCCAGCAGCGTAGCCCTCGGACTAGCGGATGAGCAGTTCTTC. As protein: CASSVALGLADEQFF.

The chain employs TRBV18 and TRBJ1-5; a weak D match, TRBD1 (5 bases). The CDR3 has 14 residues. Trimming took off 2 bases at V and 3 bases at J, with 8 bases between the two ends. Germline V gene data show CDR1 as KGHSH and CDR2 as LQKENI. The CDR3 protein is CASSPGGDNQPQHF. CDR3 sequence (DNA): TGTGCCAGCTCACCAGGGGGGGACAATCAGCCCCAGCATTTT.

V usage is TRBV5-8 and J usage is TRBJ2-3; 10 bases map to TRBD1. The germline gives CDR1 SGHTS, CDR2 YDEGEE. Losses at the gene ends were 3 bases for V and 4 bases for J; bases not matched to a gene: 2. The CDR3 consists of 14 residues. The CDR3 loop reads CASSWDRGADTQYF. For the CDR3, the DNA is TGTGCCAGCAGCTGGGACAGGGGCGCAGATACGCAGTATTTT.

This clone was counted only a few times. The genes are TRBV10-3 and TRBJ1-5; no clear D gene. V gave up 11 bases and J gave up 3 bases, with 20 bases separating them. Looked up from germline, CDR1 is ENHRY and CDR2 is SYGVKD. The CDR3 spans 15 residues. CDR3 nucleotide sequence: TGTGCCTCCCAATCAGGAGGAAGCCCCAATCAGCCCCAGCATTTT. Translation gives CASQSGGSPNQPQHF.

A single count supports this clone. The chain joins TRBV5-4 to TRBJ1-1; possibly TRBD1 for D (5 bases). CDR3 size: 14 residues. Trimming pared 2 bases from V and 3 bases from J, leaving 11 bases between. Germline assignment: CDR1 SGHNT and CDR2 YYREEE (reference sequence). The CDR3 region has the DNA TGTGCCAGCAGCTTCGGACACTCGTACACTGAAGCTTTCTTT. Translation gives CASSFGHSYTEAFF.

This rearrangement joins TRBV6-5 to TRBJ1-5, with D possibly matching TRBD1 (6 bases). V lost 6 bases and J lost 4, with 10 bases in between. CDR1 and CDR2 (germline): MNHEY, SVGAGI. The CDR3 runs 13 residues. In DNA, the CDR3 is TGTGCCAGCAGCACAGGGATAAATCAGCCCCAGCATTTT. This encodes CASSTGINQPQHF.

The rearrangement joins TRBV5-4 to TRBJ2-3; TRBD2 matches at 12 bases. This CDR3 contains 15 residues. The ends lost 9 bases at V and 5 bases at J; junction bases unmatched: 10. Looked up from germline, CDR1 is SGHNT and CDR2 is YYREEE (reference sequence). The CDR3 sequence is CATQAATSGRDTQYF. For the CDR3, the DNA is TGTGCCACTCAGGCGGCGACTAGCGGGAGAGATACGCAGTATTTT.

This rearrangement joins TRBV19 to TRBJ1-5, with D possibly being TRBD1 (5 bases). CDR3 length: 17 residues. V gave up 3 bases and J gave up 0 bases, with 15 bases separating them. CDR1 and CDR2 (germline): LNHDA, SQIVND (reference sequence). The CDR3 region has the DNA TGTGCCAGTAGTATGTTTGACAGTTTGGATAGCAATCAGCCCCAGCATTTT. This translates into CASSMFDSLDSNQPQHF.

The V gene is TRBV7-6, the J gene TRBJ2-1; TRBD2 matches 8 bases. Germline V CDR1 and CDR2: SGHVS, FNYEAQ. V shed 5 bases, J shed 0 bases, and the junction held 3 bases outside the gene matches. The CDR3 has 15 residues. CDR3 protein: CASSREGFSYNEQFF. DNA of the CDR3: TGTGCCAGCAGCCGGGAGGGTTTCTCCTACAATGAGCAGTTCTTC.

The chain couples TRBV12-3 or TRBV12-4 to TRBJ2-7, with D perhaps matching TRBD1 (6 bases). This CDR3 has 13 amino acids. The V gene lost 6 bases and the J gene lost 11 bases, with 20 bases spanning the gap. The CDR3 sequence: CASSLTGQPAEYF. As DNA, the CDR3 is TGTGCCAGCAGCCTGACCGGACAGCCGGCTGAGTACTTC.

The chain recombines TRBV5-1 with TRBJ2-3, with 10 bases aligning to TRBD1. The V segment lost 4 bases and the J segment 1 base; nucleotides outside the gene matches: 3. This CDR3 has 15 amino acids. Germline CDR1 and CDR2: SGHRS and YFSETQ. The CDR3 coding sequence is TGCGCCAGCAGCCCCGGGACAGGGGGCACAGATACGCAGTATTTT. It specifies CASSPGTGGTDTQYF.

This chain connects TRBV18 to TRBJ1-4; 8 bases are a match to TRBD1. Germline V CDR1 and CDR2: KGHSH, LQKENI. This CDR3 has 15 amino acids. V was pared by 3 bases and J by 8 bases, with 8 bases of the junction left unmatched. This CDR3 reads CASSPPGQGSEKLFF. The CDR3 region has the DNA TGTGCCAGCTCACCTCCCGGACAGGGATCCGAAAAACTGTTTTTT.

Here the CDR3 reads CSVEDHQGLNTEAFF. The CDR3 DNA sequence: TGCAGCGTTGAAGATCATCAGGGGCTGAACACTGAAGCTTTCTTT. The rearrangement joins TRBV29-1 to TRBJ1-1; possible D gene TRBD1, 6 bases. This CDR3 has 15 amino acids. Germline V lookup: CDR1 SQVTM, CDR2 ANQGSEA. Trimming left V 0 bases short and J 0 bases short, with 11 bases between.

This sequence joins TRBV9 and TRBJ2-2, with a tentative D call TRBD2 (6 bases). This CDR3 is 15 amino acids long. Between the trimmed V and J ends, which lost 0 bases and 6 bases, there was a span of 12 bases. Germline loops: CDR1 SGDLS, CDR2 YYNGEE. The CDR3 nucleotides are TGTGCCAGCAGCGTAGCTGGCAGGAGGGCCGGGGAGCTGTTTTTT. It yields the protein CASSVAGRRAGELFF. Complete variable domain (other parts from reference TRBV9 and TRBJ2-2): DSGVTQTPKHLITATGQRVTLRCSPRSGDLSVYWYQQSLDQGLQFLIQYYNGEERAKGNILERFSAQQFPDLHSELNLSSLELGDSALYFCASSVAGRRAGELFFGEGSRLTVL.

The V and J genes are TRBV7-3 and TRBJ2-7; 8 positions match TRBD1. V shed 3 bases and J 7 bases; nucleotides not matched to a gene: 5. Germline V gene sequence: CDR1 SGHTA, CDR2 FQGTGA. This CDR3 is built from 13 residues. Here the CDR3 DNA reads TGTGCCAGCAGCTTGGGCAGGGGGCGAGAGCAGTACTTC. Amino acid sequence: CASSLGRGREQYF.

The chain recombines TRBV20-1 with TRBJ2-3; 11 bases are shared with TRBD2. This CDR3 has 16 amino acids. The germline V gene encodes CDR1 DFQATT and CDR2 SNEGSKA (reference sequence). Trimming cost V 3 bases and J 3 bases; bases outside gene matches: 8. The CDR3 coding sequence is TGCAGTGCTAGTCCCACTAGCGGGAGTCGAACAGATACGCAGTATTTT. Amino acid sequence: CSASPTSGSRTDTQYF.

The chain links TRBV2 to TRBJ2-1, with 11 bases fitting TRBD2. The J segment lost 0 bases and the V segment lost 1 base, leaving 11 bases of the junction unmatched. This CDR3 is 20 amino acids long. From germline, CDR1 is SNHLY and CDR2 FYNNEI. The chain's CDR3 is CASSEVAGGSFLSSYNEQFF. The CDR3 bases are TGTGCCAGCAGTGAAGTAGCGGGAGGGTCCTTTTTAAGCTCCTACAATGAGCAGTTCTTC.

The rearrangement joins TRBV6-5 to TRBJ1-2; perhaps TRBD1 as D (6 bases). From germline, CDR1 is MNHEY and CDR2 SVGAGI. V lost 7 bases and J 2 bases, leaving 11 bases between the germline ends. The CDR3 length is 13 residues. In nucleotides, the CDR3 is TGTGCCAGCAACAGGGAAGCCAACTATGGCTACACCTTC. It codes for CASNREANYGYTF.